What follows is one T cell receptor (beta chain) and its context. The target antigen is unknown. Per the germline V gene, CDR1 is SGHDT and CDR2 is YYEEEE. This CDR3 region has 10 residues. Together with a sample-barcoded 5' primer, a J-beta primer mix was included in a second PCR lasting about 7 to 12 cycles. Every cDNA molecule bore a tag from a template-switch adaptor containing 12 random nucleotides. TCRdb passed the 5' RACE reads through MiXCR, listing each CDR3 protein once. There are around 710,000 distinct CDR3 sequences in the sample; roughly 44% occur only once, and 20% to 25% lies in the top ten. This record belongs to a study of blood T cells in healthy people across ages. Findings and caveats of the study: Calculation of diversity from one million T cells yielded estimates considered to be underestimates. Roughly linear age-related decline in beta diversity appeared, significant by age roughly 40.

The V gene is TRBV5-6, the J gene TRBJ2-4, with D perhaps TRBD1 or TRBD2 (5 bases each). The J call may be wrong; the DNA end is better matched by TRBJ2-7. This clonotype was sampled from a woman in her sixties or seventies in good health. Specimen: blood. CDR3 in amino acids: CAWDRYEQYF. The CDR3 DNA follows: TGTGCCTGGGACCGTTACGAGCAGTACTTC.